The present entry profiles one TCR beta chain with its context. The specificity of this receptor is unknown. Nothing much larger sits one base from this clone, and base qualities are not available. This record belongs to a study of T cells in placental villitis. For context, the study as a whole: To test an allograft-versus-infection hypothesis, the study compared placental TCR-beta repertoires across three groups: villitis of unknown etiology, unaffected controls matched for gestational age, and infectious villitis.

Summary of the overall study and its limitations: Sequencing bulk tissue could not tell helper, regulatory or cytotoxic T cells apart, could not separate maternal from fetal T cells, and left out gamma-delta receptors. CMV-specific clone frequencies were higher in infectious CMV cases than in villitis of unknown etiology (approximately 0.011 vs 0.001), and the villitis of unknown etiology frequencies did not differ from those of controls. Paraffin blocks contained small amounts of decidua, so some captured T cells, especially in controls, may have been decidual rather than villous infiltrates.

The five infectious villitis placentae, four with confirmed cytomegalovirus and one with Toxoplasma gondii, were included without being matched to the other groups. The mothers in the infectious villitis group were younger, carried smaller fetuses, and either delivered preterm or experienced intrauterine demise in two cases. Placentae were collected after delivery and underwent gross and histological evaluation before archival tissue selection. Five 10-micron scrolls were cut from each FFPE block, and DNA was isolated using the AllPrep DNA/RNA FFPE Tissue kit. NanoDrop was used to check DNA concentration and purity, while a Bioanalyzer was used to assess RNA quality. The immunoSEQ v4 bias-controlled multiplex PCR assay, performed blinded to group allocation, was used to amplify TCR-beta CDR3 regions from genomic DNA. To estimate the quantities of nucleated cells and T cells in each sample, reference gene primers were added alongside the TCR-beta primers. Sequencing of the libraries was performed on an Illumina MiSeq with a 100-cycle paired-end protocol. The study's processing was this. Diversity and richness were calculated in immunoSEQ Analyzer software, with richness determined by iChao1 and clonality derived from Pielou evenness and Shannon diversity (0-1, with higher values meaning less diverse). CDR3 amino acid sequences with V/J genes were queried against VDJdb for CMV, EBV and influenza A specificities using confidence 3 and substitution 2. The Morisita-Horn index was used to assess TCR-beta amino acid clonotype overlap between villitis of unknown etiology, infectious villitis and control repertoires. Imported from immuneACCESS, the table was reduced by TCRdb to in-frame sequences with V and J called. These copies leave out some clones; in studies compared against another copy, an unresolved V gene accounts for under half, and the cause of the remainder is not known. V, J and clone size are those of that table, while D and trimming were read from the DNA. This sample holds about 2,500 clones; 82% were observed only once. The ten largest clones add up to under 50% of the sample.

The CDR3 runs 13 amino acids, cysteine and phenylalanine included. The kept DNA is CDR3 alone, 39 bases in frame from the first base. Sequences MNHEY (CDR1) and SVGAGI (CDR2) are obtained from the germline V gene. The junction shows trimming of 0 bases on V and 6 bases on J, and the gene matches do not reach 1 base of it. This TCR was sampled from a human patient with infectious villitis; the placental T cells may come from both mother and fetus. Here the chain combines TRBV6-5 and TRBJ2-7; TRBD1 aligns with 8 central bases. What was sequenced was placental tissue containing maternal and fetal cells. Here the CDR3 is given as CASSYSRGREQYF. The nucleotide sequence is TGTGCCAGCAGTTACTCCAGGGGGCGCGAGCAGTACTTC.